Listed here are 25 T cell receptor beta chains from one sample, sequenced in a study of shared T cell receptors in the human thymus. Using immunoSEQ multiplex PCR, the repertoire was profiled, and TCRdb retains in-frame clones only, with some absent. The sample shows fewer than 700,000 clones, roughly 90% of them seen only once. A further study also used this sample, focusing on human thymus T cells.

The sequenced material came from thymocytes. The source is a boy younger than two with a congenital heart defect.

The CDR3 DNA follows: TGTGCCAGCAGTTTACGCGGAACTAGCGGACGCACAGATACGCAGTATTTT. Residues: CASSLRGTSGRTDTQYF. The chain joins TRBV27 to TRBJ2-3, with 8 bases fitting TRBD2. V shed 2 bases and J 1 base; nucleotides not matched to a gene: 8. There are 17 residues in the CDR3. Germline V gene sequence: CDR1 MNHEY, CDR2 SMNVEV (reference sequence).

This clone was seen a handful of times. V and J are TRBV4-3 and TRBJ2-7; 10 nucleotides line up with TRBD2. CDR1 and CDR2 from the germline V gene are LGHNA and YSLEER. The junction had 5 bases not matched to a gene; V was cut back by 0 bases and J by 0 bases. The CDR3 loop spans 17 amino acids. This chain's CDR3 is CASSQDLASGSSYEQYF. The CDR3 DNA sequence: TGCGCCAGCAGCCAAGATCTGGCTAGCGGGAGCTCCTACGAGCAGTACTTC.

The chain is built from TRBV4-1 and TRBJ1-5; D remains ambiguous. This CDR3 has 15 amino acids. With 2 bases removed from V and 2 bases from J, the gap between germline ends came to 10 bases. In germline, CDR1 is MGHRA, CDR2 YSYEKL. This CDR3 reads CASSQIEMGNQPQHF. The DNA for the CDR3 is TGCGCCAGCAGCCAAATAGAAATGGGCAATCAGCCCCAGCATTTT.

The DNA of the CDR3 is TGTGCCAGCAGTTTAAGATTCGCAGGGGTCTCCTACAATGAGCAGTTCTTC. This encodes CASSLRFAGVSYNEQFF. The rearrangement uses TRBV28 and TRBJ2-1; weak D call: TRBD1 (6 bases). The germline V and J ends were trimmed by 2 bases and 0 bases, with 14 bases remaining between them. Germline CDR1 is MDHEN and CDR2 is SYDVKM. The CDR3 covers 17 residues.

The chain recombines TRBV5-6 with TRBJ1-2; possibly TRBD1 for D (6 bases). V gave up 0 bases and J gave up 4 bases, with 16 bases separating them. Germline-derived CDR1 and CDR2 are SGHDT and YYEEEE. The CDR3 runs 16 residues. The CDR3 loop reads CASSLVAGARPYGYTF. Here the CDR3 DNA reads TGTGCCAGCAGCTTGGTGGCAGGGGCTCGTCCCTATGGCTACACCTTC.

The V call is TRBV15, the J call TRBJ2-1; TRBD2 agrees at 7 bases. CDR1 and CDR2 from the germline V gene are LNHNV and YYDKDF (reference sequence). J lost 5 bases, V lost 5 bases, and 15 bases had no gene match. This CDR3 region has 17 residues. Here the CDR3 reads CATSSKIREEPNNEQFF. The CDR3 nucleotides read TGTGCCACCAGCTCAAAGATACGGGAGGAACCTAACAATGAGCAGTTCTTC. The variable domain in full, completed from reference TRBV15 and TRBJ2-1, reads DAMVIQNPRYQVTQFGKPVTLSCSQTLNHNVMYWYQQKSSQAPKLLFHYYDKDFNNEADTPDNFQSRRPNTSFCFLDIRSPGLGDTAMYLCATSSKIREEPNNEQFFGPGTRLTVL.

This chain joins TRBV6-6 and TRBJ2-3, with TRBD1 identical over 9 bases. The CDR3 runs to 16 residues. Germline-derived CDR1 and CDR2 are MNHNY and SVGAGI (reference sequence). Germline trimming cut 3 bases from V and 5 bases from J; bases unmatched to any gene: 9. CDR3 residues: CASSYHGQGRGDTQYF. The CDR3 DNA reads TGTGCCAGCAGTTATCATGGACAGGGGAGGGGAGATACGCAGTATTTT.

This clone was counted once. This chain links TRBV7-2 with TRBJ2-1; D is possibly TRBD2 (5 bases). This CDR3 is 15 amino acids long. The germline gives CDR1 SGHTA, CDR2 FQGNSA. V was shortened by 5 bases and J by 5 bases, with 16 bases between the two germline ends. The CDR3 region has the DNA TGTGCCAGCAGCGCTAGGACTGGACTCGACAATGAGCAGTTCTTC. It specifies CASSARTGLDNEQFF.

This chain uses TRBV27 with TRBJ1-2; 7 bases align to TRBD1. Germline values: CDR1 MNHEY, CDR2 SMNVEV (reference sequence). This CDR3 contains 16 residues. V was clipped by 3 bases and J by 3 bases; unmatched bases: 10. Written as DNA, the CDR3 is TGTGCCAGCAGTTTTGACAGGGTCGGCGGTGACTATGGCTACACCTTC. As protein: CASSFDRVGGDYGYTF.

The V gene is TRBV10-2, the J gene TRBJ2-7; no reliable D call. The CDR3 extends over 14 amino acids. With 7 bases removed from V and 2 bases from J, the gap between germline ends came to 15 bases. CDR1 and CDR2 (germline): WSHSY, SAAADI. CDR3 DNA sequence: TGCGCCAGCACGGCGATACTTGGGCCCTACGAGCAGTACTTC. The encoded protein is CASTAILGPYEQYF.

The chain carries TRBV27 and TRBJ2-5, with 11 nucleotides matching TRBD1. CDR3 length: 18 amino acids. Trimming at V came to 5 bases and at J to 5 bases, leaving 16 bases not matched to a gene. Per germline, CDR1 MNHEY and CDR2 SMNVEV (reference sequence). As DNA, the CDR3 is TGTGCCAGCAGTCCGGGGACAGGGGGAACCCTATGGGGGGAGACCCAGTACTTC. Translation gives CASSPGTGGTLWGETQYF.

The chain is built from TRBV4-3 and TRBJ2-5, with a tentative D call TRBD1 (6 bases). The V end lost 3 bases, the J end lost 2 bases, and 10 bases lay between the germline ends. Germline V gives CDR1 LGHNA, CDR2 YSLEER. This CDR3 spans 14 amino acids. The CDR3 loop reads CASSQGHRQETQYF. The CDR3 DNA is TGCGCCAGCAGCCAGGGACACCGACAAGAGACCCAGTACTTC.

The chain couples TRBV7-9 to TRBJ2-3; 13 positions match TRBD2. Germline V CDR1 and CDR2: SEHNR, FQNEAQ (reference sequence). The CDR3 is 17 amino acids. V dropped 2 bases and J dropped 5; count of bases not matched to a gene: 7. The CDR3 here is CASSLHGLAGVLDTQYF. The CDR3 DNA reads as TGTGCCAGCAGCTTACATGGACTAGCGGGAGTTTTAGATACGCAGTATTTT. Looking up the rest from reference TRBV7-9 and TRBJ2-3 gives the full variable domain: DTGVSQNPRHKITKRGQNVTFRCDPISEHNRLYWYRQTLGQGPEFLTYFQNEAQLEKSRLLSDRFSAERPKGSFSTLEIQRTEQGDSAMYLCASSLHGLAGVLDTQYFGPGTRLTVL.

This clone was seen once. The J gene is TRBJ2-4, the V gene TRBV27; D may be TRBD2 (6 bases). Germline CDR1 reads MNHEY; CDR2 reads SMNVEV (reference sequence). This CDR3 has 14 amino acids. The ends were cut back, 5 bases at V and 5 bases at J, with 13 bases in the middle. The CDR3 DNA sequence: TGTGCCAGCAGTCCTCTATCGGGGGAAAACATTCAGTACTTC. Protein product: CASSPLSGENIQYF.

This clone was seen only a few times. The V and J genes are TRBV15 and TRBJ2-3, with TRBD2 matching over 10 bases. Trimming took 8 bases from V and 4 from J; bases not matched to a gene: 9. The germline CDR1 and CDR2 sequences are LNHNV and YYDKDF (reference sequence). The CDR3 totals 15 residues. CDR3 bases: TGTGCCACCGGGCTAGCGGGAGTTCTGGCAGATACGCAGTATTTT. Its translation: CATGLAGVLADTQYF.

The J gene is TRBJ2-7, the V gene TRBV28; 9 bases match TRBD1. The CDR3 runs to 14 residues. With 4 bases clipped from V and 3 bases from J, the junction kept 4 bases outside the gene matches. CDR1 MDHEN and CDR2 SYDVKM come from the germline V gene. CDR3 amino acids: CASSSRDRDYEQYF. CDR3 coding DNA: TGTGCCAGCAGTTCTCGGGACAGGGACTACGAGCAGTACTTC.

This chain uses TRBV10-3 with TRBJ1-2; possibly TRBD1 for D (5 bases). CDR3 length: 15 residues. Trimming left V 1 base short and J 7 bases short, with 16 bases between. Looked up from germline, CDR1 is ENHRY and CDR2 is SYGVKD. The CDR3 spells CAISEYPDTASGYTF. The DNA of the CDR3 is TGTGCCATCAGTGAGTACCCGGACACCGCCTCTGGCTACACCTTC.

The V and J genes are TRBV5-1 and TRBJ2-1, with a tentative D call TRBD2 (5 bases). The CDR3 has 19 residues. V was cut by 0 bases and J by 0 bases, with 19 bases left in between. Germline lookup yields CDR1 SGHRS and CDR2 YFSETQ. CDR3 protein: CASSLASWQTTSSYNEQFF. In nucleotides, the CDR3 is TGCGCCAGCAGCTTGGCTAGCTGGCAGACTACCAGCTCCTACAATGAGCAGTTCTTC.

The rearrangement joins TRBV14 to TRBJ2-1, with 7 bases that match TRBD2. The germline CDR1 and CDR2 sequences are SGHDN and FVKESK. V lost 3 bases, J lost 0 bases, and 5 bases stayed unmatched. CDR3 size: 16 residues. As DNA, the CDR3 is TGTGCCAGCAGCCAGGGGGACTACCCCTCCTACAATGAGCAGTTCTTC. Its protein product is CASSQGDYPSYNEQFF. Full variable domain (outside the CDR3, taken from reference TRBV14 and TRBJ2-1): EAGVTQFPSHSVIEKGQTVTLRCDPISGHDNLYWYRRVMGKEIKFLLHFVKESKQDESGMPNNRFLAERTGGTYSTLKVQPAELEDSGVYFCASSQGDYPSYNEQFFGPGTRLTVL.

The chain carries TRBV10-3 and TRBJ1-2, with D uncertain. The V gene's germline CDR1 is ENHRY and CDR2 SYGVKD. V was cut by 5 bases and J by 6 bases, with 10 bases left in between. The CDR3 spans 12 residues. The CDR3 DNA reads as TGTGCCATCAGTAGGTCGAGCGATGGCTACACCTTC. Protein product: CAISRSSDGYTF.

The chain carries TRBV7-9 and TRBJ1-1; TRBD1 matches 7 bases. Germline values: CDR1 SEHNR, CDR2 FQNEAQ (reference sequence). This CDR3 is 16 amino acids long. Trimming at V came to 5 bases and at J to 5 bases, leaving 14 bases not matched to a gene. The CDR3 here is CASSASRGAPRTEAFF. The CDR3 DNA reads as TGTGCCAGCAGCGCCTCCAGGGGGGCGCCGAGAACTGAAGCTTTCTTT.

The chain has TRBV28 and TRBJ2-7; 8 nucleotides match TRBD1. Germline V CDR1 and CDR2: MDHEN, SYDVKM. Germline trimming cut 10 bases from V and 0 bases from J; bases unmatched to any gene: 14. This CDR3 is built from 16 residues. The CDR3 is CAIQGAGDPFSYEQYF. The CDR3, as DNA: TGTGCCATCCAGGGGGCAGGGGATCCCTTCTCCTACGAGCAGTACTTC.

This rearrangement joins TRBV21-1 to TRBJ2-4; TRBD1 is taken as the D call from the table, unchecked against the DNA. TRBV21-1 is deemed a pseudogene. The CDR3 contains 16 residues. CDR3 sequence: CASSKRGTATKNIQYF. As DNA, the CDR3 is TGTGCCAGCAGCAAACGAGGGACAGCGACCAAAAACATTCAGTACTTC.

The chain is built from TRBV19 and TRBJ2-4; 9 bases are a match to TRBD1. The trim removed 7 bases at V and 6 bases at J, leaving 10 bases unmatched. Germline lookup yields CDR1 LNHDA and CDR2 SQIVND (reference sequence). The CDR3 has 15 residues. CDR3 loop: CASTLDRGSRNIQYF. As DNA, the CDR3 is TGTGCCAGTACCCTGGACAGGGGATCCCGAAACATTCAGTACTTC.

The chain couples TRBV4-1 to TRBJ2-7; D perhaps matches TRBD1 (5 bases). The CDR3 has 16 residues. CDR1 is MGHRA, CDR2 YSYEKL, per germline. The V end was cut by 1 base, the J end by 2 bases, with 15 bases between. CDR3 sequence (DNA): TGCGCCAGCAGCCAAGTGGTCAGACAGACAACCTACGAGCAGTACTTC. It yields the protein CASSQVVRQTTYEQYF.